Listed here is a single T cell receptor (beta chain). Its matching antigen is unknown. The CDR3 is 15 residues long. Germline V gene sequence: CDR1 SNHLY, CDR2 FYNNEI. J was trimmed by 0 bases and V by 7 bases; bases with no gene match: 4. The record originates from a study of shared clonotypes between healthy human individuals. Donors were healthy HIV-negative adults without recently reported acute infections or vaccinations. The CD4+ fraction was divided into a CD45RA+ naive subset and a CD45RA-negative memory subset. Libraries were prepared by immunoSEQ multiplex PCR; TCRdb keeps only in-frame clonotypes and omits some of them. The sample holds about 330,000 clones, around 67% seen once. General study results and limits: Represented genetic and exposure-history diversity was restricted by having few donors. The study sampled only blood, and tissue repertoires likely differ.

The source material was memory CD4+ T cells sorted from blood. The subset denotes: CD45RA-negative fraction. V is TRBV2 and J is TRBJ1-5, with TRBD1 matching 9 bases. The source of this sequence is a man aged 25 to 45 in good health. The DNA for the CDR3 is TGTGCCAGCAAGGCGGGACAGGGTAGCAATCAGCCCCAGCATTTT. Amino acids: CASKAGQGSNQPQHF.